This T cell receptor beta chain was profiled in a study of blood T cell repertoires in COVID-19. Study-wide background: PBMCs, B-cell-depleted T cells, or T cells provided the cDNA or gDNA that made up the material.

Methods used by the authors: Estimated nucleated cell counts came from reference gene primer amplification. The method was immunoSEQ multiplex PCR; TCRdb's version includes in-frame clones alone and lacks a portion of them. The V and J calls and clone size were taken over from that table, and D and trimming were inferred from the DNA. The profile covers about 38,000 clones, with 85% appearing a single time and under 5% taken by the ten largest. Germline V gene data show CDR1 as MDHEN and CDR2 as SYDVKM. J was trimmed by 4 bases and V by 7 bases; bases with no gene match: 9. This CDR3 has 16 residues.

The V call is TRBV28, the J call TRBJ1-5; 11 bases align to TRBD1. The sample comprised peripheral blood. This sequence was found in a man aged 50-59 years with active COVID-19. The CDR3 loop reads CASISRGQGANQPQHF. The CDR3 DNA is TGTGCCAGCATTAGTCGAGGACAGGGGGCGAATCAGCCCCAGCATTTT.